One and the same sample provided the 22 T cell receptor beta chains below, sequenced in a study of T cell clonotyping in hematopoietic cell transplantation. The assay was immunoSEQ multiplex PCR, and TCRdb's table has in-frame clones only and misses some. The top ten hold about 10% of the sample, which has about 29,000 clones, 92% seen once. This specimen was PBMCs, taken 100 days after allogeneic stem cell transplant. These receptors were collected from a female patient in her fifties or sixties who had an allogeneic stem cell transplant from a related donor, so the T cells may come from the graft donor. Some clones in this sample may be carry-over from other donors' samples.

The V and J genes are TRBV29-1 and TRBJ1-1; 7 bases fit TRBD1. V shed 6 bases and J 3 bases; nucleotides not matched to a gene: 4. This CDR3 has 12 residues. Germline CDR1 reads SQVTM; CDR2 reads ANQGSEA. The CDR3 DNA follows: TGCAGCGTCGCCGACAGGGACACTGAAGCTTTCTTT. Translated, it gives CSVADRDTEAFF.

The CDR3 DNA follows: TGCGCCAGCAGCCAGGAGCGGGGGCCCTACGAGCAGTACTTC. This sequence encodes CASSQERGPYEQYF. This chain connects TRBV4-3 to TRBJ2-7; 8 nucleotides agree with TRBD2. Germline V gives CDR1 LGHNA, CDR2 YSLEER. With 3 bases clipped from V and 2 bases from J, the junction kept 3 bases outside the gene matches. The CDR3 sequence is 14 residues long.

This chain links TRBV5-4 with TRBJ2-7, with D possibly matching TRBD2 (6 bases). The CDR3 sequence is 11 residues long. The germline V gene encodes CDR1 SGHNT and CDR2 YYREEE (reference sequence). The CDR3 bases are TGTGCGGCGGGATCCTCCTACGAGCAGTACTTC. Protein product: CAAGSSYEQYF. The full variable domain, its missing parts supplied by reference TRBV5-4 and TRBJ2-7, is ETGVTQSPTHLIKTRGQQVTLRCSSQSGHNTVSWYQQALGQGPQFIFQYYREEENGRGNFPPRFSGLQFPNYSSELNVNALELDDSALYLCAAGSSYEQYFGPGTRLTVT.

The chain is built from TRBV30 and TRBJ2-7; TRBD1 matches 7 bases. CDR3 length: 17 residues. Losses at the gene ends were 3 bases for V and 0 bases for J; bases not matched to a gene: 14. Germline V CDR1 and CDR2: GTSNPN, SVGIG (reference sequence). This CDR3 reads CAWSPWGTDKNSYEQYF. CDR3 nucleotide sequence: TGTGCCTGGAGCCCATGGGGGACAGATAAAAACTCCTACGAGCAGTACTTC. Complete variable domain (other parts from reference TRBV30 and TRBJ2-7): SQTIHQWPATLVQPVGSPLSLECTVEGTSNPNLYWYRQAAGRGLQLLFYSVGIGQISSEVPQNLSASRPQDRQFILSSKKLLLSDSGFYLCAWSPWGTDKNSYEQYFGPGTRLTVT.

The rearrangement uses TRBV2 and TRBJ2-5; 7 positions agree with TRBD2. V was clipped by 7 bases and J by 1 base; unmatched bases: 3. This CDR3 is 13 amino acids long. Germline CDR1 is SNHLY and CDR2 is FYNNEI. CDR3 sequence: CASILAAQETQYF. CDR3 bases: TGTGCCAGCATTCTAGCGGCCCAAGAGACCCAGTACTTC.

The chain couples TRBV19 to TRBJ1-5; D is uncertain. This CDR3 region has 15 residues. V was trimmed by 1 base and J by 0 bases, leaving 7 bases between them. Germline CDR1 reads LNHDA; CDR2 reads SQIVND (reference sequence). CDR3 region: CASSIAPYSNQPQHF. DNA of the CDR3: TGTGCCAGTAGTATAGCACCATATAGCAATCAGCCCCAGCATTTT.

Judged by abundance, this clone is medium-sized. The CDR3 sequence is CATSSLDREFDGYTF. In nucleotides, the CDR3 is TGTGCCACCAGCAGCTTAGACAGGGAGTTTGATGGCTACACCTTC. The chain uses TRBV15 and TRBJ1-2, with TRBD1 identical over 7 bases. The CDR3 is made up of 15 amino acids. Germline V lookup: CDR1 LNHNV, CDR2 YYDKDF (reference sequence). The ends lost 3 bases at V and 6 bases at J; junction bases unmatched: 10.

The V gene is TRBV18, the J gene TRBJ1-5, with D hard to call. The V end was cut by 3 bases, the J end by 7 bases, with 16 bases between. The CDR3 runs to 15 residues. Germline assignment: CDR1 KGHSH and CDR2 LQKENI. CDR3 sequence (DNA): TGTGCCAGCTCACCGTACCGGGCTCAAGGGCAGCCCCAGCATTTT. Protein sequence: CASSPYRAQGQPQHF.

This clone was found once. The chain joins TRBV10-3 to TRBJ2-7; 8 bases align to TRBD1. Trimming removed 8 bases from V and 3 bases from J; junction bases left unmatched: 6. The germline V gene encodes CDR1 ENHRY and CDR2 SYGVKD. The CDR3 totals 13 residues. The CDR3 loop is CAIQGAQYYEQYF. The DNA for the CDR3 is TGTGCCATCCAGGGGGCTCAATACTACGAGCAGTACTTC.

V is TRBV5-4 and J is TRBJ2-7; 8 bases map to TRBD2. Germline assignment: CDR1 SGHNT and CDR2 YYREEE (reference sequence). Losses at the gene ends were 0 bases for V and 0 bases for J; bases not matched to a gene: 5. The CDR3 covers 16 residues. CDR3 sequence: CASSLAGGTSSYEQYF. The CDR3, as DNA: TGTGCCAGCAGCTTGGCCGGCGGGACTAGCTCCTACGAGCAGTACTTC.

This rearrangement joins TRBV19 to TRBJ2-7, with 8 nucleotides matching TRBD1. Germline CDR1 and CDR2: LNHDA and SQIVND (reference sequence). After removal of 3 bases from V and 4 bases from J, the junction contained 2 bases not matched to a gene. The CDR3 length is 13 residues. CDR3 protein: CASSIQGAYEQYF. The CDR3 DNA reads TGTGCCAGTAGTATTCAGGGGGCTTACGAGCAGTACTTC.

The chain combines TRBV18 with TRBJ2-7; D gene unclear. Germline CDR1 KGHSH, CDR2 LQKENI. Trimming shortened V by 6 bases and J by 0 bases, and 6 bases separated the two germline ends. This CDR3 is built from 12 residues. The chain's CDR3 is CASSPSSYEQYF. Here the CDR3 DNA reads TGTGCCAGCTCTCCAAGCTCCTACGAGCAGTACTTC. The full variable domain, with the rest looked up from reference TRBV18 and TRBJ2-7, is NAGVMQNPRHLVRRRGQEARLRCSPMKGHSHVYWYRQLPEEGLKFMVYLQKENIIDESGMPKERFSAEFPKEGPSILRIQQVVRGDSAAYFCASSPSSYEQYFGPGTRLTVT.

The CDR3 DNA sequence: TGTGCCAGCAGTGAAGCCTTTAGGGGACAGAGAAACTATGGCTACACCTTC. Residues: CASSEAFRGQRNYGYTF. V and J are TRBV6-1 and TRBJ1-2, with 7 positions matching TRBD1. Germline V gene sequence: CDR1 MNHNS, CDR2 SASEGT. The CDR3 has 17 residues. V gave up 0 bases and J gave up 2 bases; unmatched junction bases: 9.

The chain employs TRBV7-8 and TRBJ1-1, with no clear D. The CDR3 sequence is 16 residues long. The germline V gene has CDR1 SGHVS and CDR2 FQNEAQ. V lost 3 bases and J 3 bases, leaving 17 bases between the germline ends. As DNA, the CDR3 is TGTGCCAGCAGCTTCGCGGGGAACGGGCCTTACACTGAAGCTTTCTTT. As protein: CASSFAGNGPYTEAFF.

This sequence joins TRBV6-5 and TRBJ1-5; D is uncertain. Germline V lookup: CDR1 MNHEY, CDR2 SVGAGI. This CDR3 comprises 13 residues. The V and J ends lost 0 bases and 7 bases respectively, with 7 bases between them. The CDR3 protein is CASSYSLDQPQHF. The CDR3 region has the DNA TGTGCCAGCAGTTACTCGCTCGACCAGCCCCAGCATTTT.

The gene calls are TRBV27 and TRBJ2-7; 12 bases align to TRBD2. Germline assignment: CDR1 MNHEY and CDR2 SMNVEV (reference sequence). The CDR3 spans 15 residues. V lost 6 bases to trimming and J lost 1 base; unmatched junction nucleotides: 4. Written as DNA, the CDR3 is TGTGCCAGCAGCCCGGGACTAGCGGGTTCCTACGAGCAGTACTTC. Translation: CASSPGLAGSYEQYF.

The rearrangement uses TRBV7-9 and TRBJ2-3; 8 positions agree with TRBD1. The CDR3 covers 16 residues. V shed 5 bases and J 4 bases; nucleotides not matched to a gene: 11. CDR1 is SEHNR, CDR2 FQNEAQ, per germline (reference sequence). The CDR3 DNA reads as TGTGCCAGCAGCGCGTTATATGGACAGGGCCCAGATACGCAGTATTTT. Its translation: CASSALYGQGPDTQYF.

The chain has TRBV2 and TRBJ1-5, with D maybe TRBD1 (6 bases). The CDR3 has 15 amino acids. The V end was cut by 5 bases, the J end by 10 bases, with 21 bases between. Looked up from germline, CDR1 is SNHLY and CDR2 is FYNNEI. The CDR3: CASSNTGTRISPQHF. CDR3 bases: TGTGCCAGCAGTAATACAGGGACCAGAATCAGCCCCCAGCATTTT.

This clone is a singleton in its sample. The genes are TRBV9 and TRBJ1-5, with D maybe TRBD1 (6 bases). The CDR3 consists of 14 residues. CDR1 SGDLS and CDR2 YYNGEE come from the germline V gene. Trimming removed 2 bases from V and 5 bases from J, with 11 bases in between. CDR3 residues: CASSVGGRDQPQHF. CDR3 nucleotides: TGTGCCAGCAGCGTTGGGGGCCGGGATCAGCCCCAGCATTTT.

This chain uses TRBV2 with TRBJ1-1; D is possibly TRBD1 (6 bases). The CDR3 extends over 15 amino acids. V was clipped by 2 bases and J by 2 bases, with 12 bases between them. CDR1 is SNHLY, CDR2 FYNNEI, per germline. For the CDR3, the DNA is TGTGCCAGCAGTGAACAGGGGTCCTCTAACACTGAAGCTTTCTTT. Its translation is CASSEQGSSNTEAFF. Together with reference TRBV2 and TRBJ1-1, the CDR3 gives the full variable domain: EPEVTQTPSHQVTQMGQEVILRCVPISNHLYFYWYRQILGQKVEFLVSFYNNEISEKSEIFDDQFSVERPDGSNFTLKIRSTKLEDSAMYFCASSEQGSSNTEAFFGQGTRLTVV.

The gene calls are TRBV13 and TRBJ1-5; possibly TRBD1 for D (6 bases). This CDR3 spans 14 amino acids. The V end was cut by 2 bases, the J end by 1 base, with 6 bases between. Germline V lookup: CDR1 PRHDT, CDR2 FYEKMQ (reference sequence). CDR3 amino acids: CASSLRGSNQPQHF. DNA of the CDR3: TGTGCCAGCAGCTTAAGGGGGAGCAATCAGCCCCAGCATTTT.

The rearrangement joins TRBV9 to TRBJ1-1; weak D call: TRBD1 (5 bases). This CDR3 is 15 amino acids long. Between the trimmed V and J ends, which lost 4 bases and 5 bases, there was a span of 18 bases. CDR1 and CDR2 from the germline V gene are SGDLS and YYNGEE. CDR3 sequence (DNA): TGTGCCAGCAGCCCATTCGGGGGAGGGTATACTGAAGCTTTCTTT. This gives the protein CASSPFGGGYTEAFF.